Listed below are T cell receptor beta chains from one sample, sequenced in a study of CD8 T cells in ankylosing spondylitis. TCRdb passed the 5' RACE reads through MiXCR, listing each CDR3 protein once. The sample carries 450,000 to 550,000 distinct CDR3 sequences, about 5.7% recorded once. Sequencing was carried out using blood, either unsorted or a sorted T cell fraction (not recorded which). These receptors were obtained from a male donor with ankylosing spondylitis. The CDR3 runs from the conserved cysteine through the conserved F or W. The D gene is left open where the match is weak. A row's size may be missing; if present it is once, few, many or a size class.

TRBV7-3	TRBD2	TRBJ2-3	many	CASSFGGSERAQYF	TGTGCCAGCAGCTTCGGGGGGTCCGAACGTGCGCAGTATTTT
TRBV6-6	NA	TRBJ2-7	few	CASQARSSYEQYF	TGTGCCAGCCAGGCCAGGAGCTCCTACGAGCAGTACTTC
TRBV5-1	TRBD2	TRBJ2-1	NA	CASSLVASGRLHNEQFF	TGCGCCAGCAGCTTGGTGGCTAGCGGGAGGTTACACAATGAGCAGTTCTTC
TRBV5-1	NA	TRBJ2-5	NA	CASSSRQAQETQYF	TGCGCCAGCAGCTCCCGACAGGCCCAAGAGACCCAGTACTTC
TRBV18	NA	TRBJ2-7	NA	CASSLQLSYEQYF	TGTGCCAGCTCATTACAGCTTTCCTACGAGCAGTACTTC
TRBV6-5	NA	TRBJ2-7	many	CASSSVLGRGPAYEQYF	TGTGCCAGCAGTTCCGTCTTGGGGCGGGGTCCTGCCTACGAGCAGTACTTC
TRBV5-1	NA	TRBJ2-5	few	CASSPGTLRETQYF	TGCGCCAGCAGCCCCGGGACCCTGCGGGAGACCCAGTACTTC
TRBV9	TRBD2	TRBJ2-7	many	CASSALAGVQYF	TGTGCCAGCAGCGCTCTAGCGGGAGTACAGTACTTC
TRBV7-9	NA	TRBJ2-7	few	CASSPAALVYEQYF	TGTGCCAGCAGCCCCGCCGCCCTAGTCTACGAGCAGTACTTC
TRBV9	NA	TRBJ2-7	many	CASSVGAAYEQYF	TGTGCCAGCAGCGTCGGGGCTGCCTACGAGCAGTACTTC
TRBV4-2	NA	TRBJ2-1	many	CASSQGLASEQFF	TGTGCCAGCAGCCAAGGTCTAGCGAGTGAGCAGTTCTTC
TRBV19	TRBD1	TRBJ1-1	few	CASSIGQGATEAFF	TGTGCCAGTAGTATCGGACAGGGGGCGACTGAAGCTTTCTTT
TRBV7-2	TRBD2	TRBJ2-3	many	CASSSGMIGSTDTQYF	TGTGCCAGCAGCAGCGGGATGATCGGCAGCACAGATACGCAGTATTTT
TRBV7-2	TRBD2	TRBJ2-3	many	CASSLLRTSGTADTQYF	TGTGCCAGCAGCTTACTTCGGACTAGCGGGACGGCAGATACGCAGTATTTT
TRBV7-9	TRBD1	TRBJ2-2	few	CASRTGVNTGELFF	TGTGCCAGCAGGACAGGGGTGAACACCGGGGAGCTGTTTTTT
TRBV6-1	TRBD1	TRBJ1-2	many	CASRRDRRNYGYTF	TGTGCCAGCAGGCGGGACAGGAGGAACTATGGCTACACCTTC
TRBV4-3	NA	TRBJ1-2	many	CASSQEITSYNYGYTF	TGCGCCAGCAGCCAAGAAATCACCTCGTATAACTATGGCTACACCTTC
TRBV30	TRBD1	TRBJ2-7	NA	CAWSVPEGTGVNTISYEQYF	TGTGCCTGGAGTGTACCAGAAGGGACAGGGGTGAATACGATCTCCTACGAGCAGTACTTC
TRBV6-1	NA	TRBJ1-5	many	CASSKGGSQPQHF	TGTGCCAGCAGCAAGGGGGGAAGTCAGCCCCAGCATTTT
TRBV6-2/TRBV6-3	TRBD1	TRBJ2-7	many	CASSYRRPGQGSQQYF	TGTGCCAGCAGTTACCGACGGCCGGGACAGGGGTCCCAGCAGTACTTC
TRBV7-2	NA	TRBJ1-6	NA	CASSLVSRGSPLHF	TGTGCCAGCAGCTTAGTCTCCAGGGGATCACCCCTCCACTTT
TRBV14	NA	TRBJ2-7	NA	CASREDLLYEQYF	TGTGCCAGCAGGGAGGATTTACTCTACGAGCAGTACTTC
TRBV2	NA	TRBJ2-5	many	CASSGNRDDETQYF	TGTGCCAGCAGTGGAAACAGGGATGACGAGACCCAGTACTTC
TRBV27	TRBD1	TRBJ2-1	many	CASSLGTGNLNEQFF	TGTGCCAGCAGCCTGGGGACAGGGAACCTCAATGAGCAGTTCTTC
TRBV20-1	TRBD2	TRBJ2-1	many	CILTSGRGGSYNEQFF	TGCATATTAACTAGCGGGAGAGGCGGCTCCTACAATGAGCAGTTCTTC
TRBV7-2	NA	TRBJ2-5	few	CASSRWAGLQETQYF	TGTGCCAGCAGCCGCTGGGCAGGGCTCCAAGAGACCCAGTACTTC
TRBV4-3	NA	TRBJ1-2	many	CASSQEYRVYGYTF	TGCGCCAGCAGCCAGGAGTACAGGGTGTATGGCTACACCTTC
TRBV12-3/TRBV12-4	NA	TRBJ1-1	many	CASSLSANTEAFF	TGTGCCAGCAGTTTATCAGCGAACACTGAAGCTTTCTTT
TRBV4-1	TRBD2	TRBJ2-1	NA	CASSQRTSGSHGEQFF	TGCGCCAGCAGCCAACGCACTAGCGGGAGCCATGGTGAGCAGTTCTTC
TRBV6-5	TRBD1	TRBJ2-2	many	CASSSILRGTGELFF	TGTGCCAGCAGTTCGATCCTCAGGGGGACCGGGGAGCTGTTTTTT
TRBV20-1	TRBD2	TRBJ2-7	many	CSASPSGRNEQYF	TGCAGTGCTAGCCCTAGCGGGAGAAACGAGCAGTACTTC
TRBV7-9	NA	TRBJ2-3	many	CASRSTTGADTQYF	TGTGCCAGCAGATCTACTACTGGGGCAGATACGCAGTATTTT
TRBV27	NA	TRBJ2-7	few	CASTSAIFHEQYF	TGTGCCAGCACGTCAGCCATTTTTCACGAGCAGTACTTC
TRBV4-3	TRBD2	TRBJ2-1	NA	CASSQDGSSGSEQFF	TGCGCCAGCAGCCAAGATGGGAGTAGCGGGAGTGAGCAGTTCTTC